This T cell receptor beta chain was identified during a study of technical replicates of blood from several donors. This clone was observed a handful of times. From germline, CDR1 is LNHNV and CDR2 YYDKDF (reference sequence). Trimming took off 0 bases at V and 1 base at J, with 12 bases between the two ends. The CDR3 extends over 16 amino acids. The method was immunoSEQ multiplex PCR; TCRdb's version includes in-frame clones alone and lacks a portion of them. In the table there are some 98,000 clones, approximately 96% of which are singletons. The chain links TRBV15 to TRBJ1-1, with D tentatively TRBD1 (6 bases). This sequence was found in a human donor in good health. The sequenced sample was T cells isolated from PBMCs. CDR3 sequence (DNA): TGTGCCACCAGCAGAGAGGGACACAGTAGGAACACTGAAGCTTTCTTT. Its protein product is CATSREGHSRNTEAFF.